These 29 T cell receptor beta chains were sequenced from one sample in a study of T-cell reconstitution after alpha-beta-depleted transplantation in children. Molecular barcoding with unique molecular identifiers was used for the TCRbeta library. From the PCR reads, TCRdb called clonotypes with MiXCR, one entry per CDR3 protein. The sample records 600,000 to 700,000 distinct CDR3 sequences, roughly 17% being singletons. This specimen consisted of PBMCs from the stem cell graft donor, obtained from the stem cell graft. All receptors come from a human donor who donated a stem cell graft to a child with acute myeloid leukemia.

This clonotype was observed at least ten times. The gene calls are TRBV20-1 and TRBJ2-1, with D maybe TRBD2 (6 bases). The V gene's germline CDR1 is DFQATT and CDR2 SNEGSKA (reference sequence). The CDR3 sequence is 13 residues long. V was trimmed by 5 bases and J by 10 bases, leaving 18 bases between them. Here the CDR3 reads CSASLGDLEEQFF. As DNA, the CDR3 is TGCAGTGCTTCACTAGGGGACTTGGAGGAGCAGTTCTTC.

This rearrangement joins TRBV12-3 or TRBV12-4 to TRBJ2-5; 9 bases line up with TRBD2. This CDR3 contains 17 residues. Unmatched junction bases numbered 18, after V lost 6 bases and J lost 7 bases. In DNA form, the CDR3 reads TGTGCCAGCAGCTATCTGAGTCCGGGACTAGCATCGGGGACCCAGTACTTC. Residues: CASSYLSPGLASGTQYF.

This clonotype was detected only a few times. The CDR3 region is CSVAPGSGTEAFF. DNA for the CDR3: TGCAGTGTTGCCCCCGGTTCGGGCACTGAAGCTTTCTTT. V and J are TRBV20-1 and TRBJ1-1; D is unresolved. Germline V gene lookup returns CDR1 DFQATT and CDR2 SNEGSKA (reference sequence). The CDR3 has 13 amino acids. V was trimmed by 7 bases and J by 4 bases, leaving 16 bases between them.

This clonotype was counted at least ten times. The J gene is TRBJ2-5, the V gene TRBV20-1, with D tentatively TRBD1 (5 bases). Trimming cost V 4 bases and J 2 bases, with 14 bases left between them. This CDR3 is 14 amino acids long. CDR1 DFQATT and CDR2 SNEGSKA come from the germline V gene (reference sequence). The CDR3 loop is CSATRVVGQETQYF. The CDR3 DNA sequence: TGCAGTGCTACCAGGGTGGTGGGTCAAGAGACCCAGTACTTC.

This clonotype has more than one count but fewer than ten. The rearrangement links TRBV10-3 to TRBJ2-7; D gene ambiguous. The CDR3 consists of 14 residues. Looked up from germline, CDR1 is ENHRY and CDR2 is SYGVKD. Trimming cost V 2 bases and J 0 bases, with 8 bases left between them. CDR3 DNA: TGTGCCATCAGTGAGGATAGGAGCTCCTACGAGCAGTACTTC. Translation: CAISEDRSSYEQYF.

Comments on this clonotype: A much bigger clone sits one base away, suggesting this may be a read error. The rearrangement links TRBV20-1 to TRBJ1-5, with D unclear. This CDR3 has 13 amino acids. V lost 3 bases, J lost 3 bases, and 9 bases lay in between. The germline V gene encodes CDR1 DFQATT and CDR2 SNEGSKA (reference sequence). The CDR3 here is CSARASLNQPQHF. The CDR3 nucleotides are TGCAGTGCTAGGGCCAGCCTCAATCAGCCCCAGCATTTT.

This clonotype was seen a handful of times. J is TRBJ2-1 and V is TRBV7-9; D unresolved. The length of the CDR3 is 12 residues. V was pared by 7 bases and J by 6 bases, with 10 bases between. In germline, CDR1 is SEHNR, CDR2 FQNEAQ (reference sequence). CDR3 sequence (DNA): TGTGCCAGCATCGGCTTCCTCAATGAGCAGTTCTTC. Its translation is CASIGFLNEQFF.

This chain links TRBV3-1 with TRBJ2-1; D unclear. Trimming stripped 4 bases from V and 0 bases from J, with 13 bases between. The CDR3 covers 16 residues. The germline V gene has CDR1 LGHDT and CDR2 YNNKEL (reference sequence). CDR3 sequence (DNA): TGTGCCAGCAGCCGGTGGCGCGTGGGCTCCTACAATGAGCAGTTCTTC. It encodes CASSRWRVGSYNEQFF.

This clonotype was counted many times. The rearrangement links TRBV20-1 to TRBJ2-7; no clear D gene. CDR1 is DFQATT and CDR2 is SNEGSKA in the germline V gene (reference sequence). The CDR3 runs to 16 residues. Trimming cost V 0 bases and J 2 bases, with 17 bases left between them. This CDR3 is CSARDYTHRGTYEQYV. The CDR3 DNA sequence: TGCAGTGCTAGAGATTATACTCACCGCGGCACCTACGAGCAGTACGTC.

This clonotype was detected many times. The rearrangement links TRBV6-1 to TRBJ1-5; possible D gene TRBD1, 5 bases. The CDR3 sequence is 15 residues long. Between the trimmed V and J ends, which lost 5 bases and 3 bases, there was a span of 14 bases. From germline, CDR1 is MNHNS and CDR2 SASEGT. Here the CDR3 DNA reads TGTGCCAGCAGTCGGACACTAGCGGCCAATCAGCCCCAGCATTTT. This sequence encodes CASSRTLAANQPQHF.

The chain has TRBV12-3 or TRBV12-4 and TRBJ2-4, with TRBD2 matching 7 bases. Unmatched junction bases numbered 11, after V lost 3 bases and J lost 6 bases. The CDR3 spans 16 residues. Written as DNA, the CDR3 is TGTGCCAGCAGTTTTGAGGGCGGGGGACGACCAAACATTCAGTACTTC. It encodes CASSFEGGGRPNIQYF.

There are many counts of this clonotype. This chain uses TRBV29-1 with TRBJ2-1, with TRBD1 matching 8 bases. CDR1 is SQVTM, CDR2 ANQGSEA, per germline. V dropped 1 base and J dropped 3; count of bases not matched to a gene: 5. The CDR3 spans 15 residues. The CDR3 sequence: CSVEGQGAFYNEQFF. The CDR3 nucleotides are TGCAGCGTTGAAGGGCAGGGGGCTTTCTACAATGAGCAGTTCTTC.

This clonotype has just a few counts. This chain connects TRBV7-9 to TRBJ2-1, with 8 bases fitting TRBD2. CDR1 SEHNR and CDR2 FQNEAQ come from the germline V gene (reference sequence). CDR3 length equals 16 residues. V lost 4 bases to trimming and J lost 7 bases; unmatched junction nucleotides: 12. The DNA of the CDR3 is TGTGCCAGCAGCTCCCTCGGCGAGCGGGGGAGAAATGAGCAGTTCTTC. As protein: CASSSLGERGRNEQFF.

This clonotype was detected many times. The V gene is TRBV12-3 or TRBV12-4, the J gene TRBJ1-1; D gene unclear. The V end lost 5 bases, the J end lost 1 base, and 11 bases lay between the germline ends. CDR3 length: 14 amino acids. The CDR3 here is CASSISEGNTEAFF. For the CDR3, the DNA is TGTGCCAGCAGTATTTCTGAGGGGAACACTGAAGCTTTCTTT.

The genes are TRBV12-5 and TRBJ1-5; D remains unclear. The V end was cut by 1 base, the J end by 6 bases, with 7 bases between. Germline-derived CDR1 and CDR2 are LGHNT and FRNRAP. This CDR3 contains 13 residues. The CDR3 DNA is TGTGCTAGTGGTTTGGAGGGTGCTCAGCCCCAGCATTTT. Translation: CASGLEGAQPQHF.

This clonotype was detected a few times. CDR3: CASSLRAGGENEQFF. CDR3 nucleotide sequence: TGCGCCAGCAGCTTAAGGGCGGGGGGTGAAAATGAGCAGTTCTTC. The J gene is TRBJ2-1, the V gene TRBV5-1; 8 bases are a match to TRBD2. V trimming: 2 bases; J trimming: 7 bases; junction bases outside the gene matches: 8. The CDR3 is 15 amino acids. CDR1 SGHRS and CDR2 YFSETQ come from the germline V gene.

This clonotype came up many times. This chain uses TRBV27 with TRBJ1-1; D is uncertain. The V gene's germline CDR1 is MNHEY and CDR2 SMNVEV (reference sequence). V lost 5 bases and J 11 bases, leaving 18 bases between the germline ends. There are 13 residues in the CDR3. In DNA form, the CDR3 reads TGTGCCAGCAGTATGCTAAAACAAGATCTCGCTTTCTTT. It translates to CASSMLKQDLAFF.

This clonotype was detected a few times. The V and J genes are TRBV15 and TRBJ1-6; the match to TRBD1 covers 7 bases. This CDR3 is built from 19 residues. Germline loops: CDR1 LNHNV, CDR2 YYDKDF (reference sequence). After removal of 3 bases from V and 0 bases from J, the junction contained 11 bases not matched to a gene. CDR3 residues: CATSSFDRAISSYNSPLHF. The CDR3 DNA follows: TGTGCCACCAGCAGCTTCGACAGGGCGATAAGCTCCTATAATTCACCCCTCCACTTT.

This clonotype has only a few counts. This chain links TRBV24-1 with TRBJ2-3, with D possibly TRBD2 on 5 matching bases. CDR3 length equals 17 residues. Trimming took off 3 bases at V and 6 bases at J, with 21 bases between the two ends. The germline gives CDR1 KGHDR, CDR2 SFDVKD. CDR3 in amino acids: CATSDRGADDPSDTQYF. The CDR3, as DNA: TGTGCCACCAGTGATCGAGGAGCGGACGATCCTTCGGATACGCAGTATTTT.

The J gene is TRBJ2-7, the V gene TRBV29-1; perhaps D is TRBD1 or TRBD2 (6 bases each). Germline-derived CDR1 and CDR2 are SQVTM and ANQGSEA. The CDR3 extends over 14 amino acids. The ends were cut back, 6 bases at V and 2 bases at J, with 17 bases in the middle. CDR3 sequence reads: CSVAMGGRTYEQYF. DNA for the CDR3: TGCAGCGTCGCAATGGGGGGCAGAACCTACGAGCAGTACTTC.

This clonotype was detected only a few times. The chain combines TRBV12-3 or TRBV12-4 with TRBJ2-1; D ambiguous. This CDR3 has 16 residues. Trimming stripped 5 bases from V and 4 bases from J, with 18 bases between. This CDR3 reads CASSPALGIGYNEQFF. CDR3 DNA: TGTGCCAGCAGTCCAGCTCTGGGGATAGGATACAATGAGCAGTTCTTC.

J is TRBJ2-3 and V is TRBV7-9; possibly TRBD1 for D (5 bases). CDR1 SEHNR and CDR2 FQNEAQ come from the germline V gene (reference sequence). This CDR3 region has 14 residues. The V and J ends lost 1 base and 5 bases respectively, with 10 bases between them. The DNA for the CDR3 is TGTGCCAGCAGCTTAGACAGGTGGATAGATACGCAGTATTTT. Protein sequence: CASSLDRWIDTQYF. The full variable domain, in which reference TRBV7-9 and TRBJ2-3 provide the parts outside the CDR3, is DTGVSQNPRHKITKRGQNVTFRCDPISEHNRLYWYRQTLGQGPEFLTYFQNEAQLEKSRLLSDRFSAERPKGSFSTLEIQRTEQGDSAMYLCASSLDRWIDTQYFGPGTRLTVL.

The chain carries TRBV5-8 and TRBJ1-4; possibly TRBD1 for D (5 bases). CDR1 SGHTS and CDR2 YDEGEE come from the germline V gene. V was shortened by 4 bases and J by 0 bases, with 19 bases between the two germline ends. This CDR3 comprises 18 residues. This CDR3 reads CASSGNRQTVATNEKLFF. CDR3 nucleotide sequence: TGTGCCAGCAGCGGGAACCGACAGACAGTTGCAACTAATGAAAAACTGTTTTTT.

The rearrangement uses TRBV12-3 or TRBV12-4 and TRBJ1-6; a weak D match, TRBD1 (6 bases). This CDR3 comprises 13 residues. With 10 bases removed from V and 3 bases from J, the gap between germline ends came to 10 bases. CDR3 nucleotide sequence: TGTGCCACCACAGGGTTCTATAATTCACCCCTCCACTTT. This sequence encodes CATTGFYNSPLHF.

This clonotype was found many times. V gene TRBV6-1 combines with J gene TRBJ1-5; D remains unclear. V lost 5 bases and J 3 bases, leaving 11 bases between the germline ends. The germline V gene encodes CDR1 MNHNS and CDR2 SASEGT. This CDR3 region has 14 residues. The CDR3 coding sequence is TGTGCCAGCAGTCCCCTTCGGACCAATCAGCCCCAGCATTTT. It yields the protein CASSPLRTNQPQHF.

This clonotype was found many times. The chain has TRBV5-1 and TRBJ1-2; D uncertain. There are 15 residues in the CDR3. The V end was cut by 0 bases, the J end by 8 bases, with 17 bases between. Germline CDR1 reads SGHRS; CDR2 reads YFSETQ. For the CDR3, the DNA is TGCGCCAGCAGCTTGGAGGGCCACCTCCTATCGGGCTACACCTTC. Protein product: CASSLEGHLLSGYTF.

This clonotype has ten or more counts. This sequence joins TRBV7-6 and TRBJ2-7, with D unresolved. The CDR3 length is 14 residues. The ends were cut back, 2 bases at V and 5 bases at J, with 13 bases in the middle. Germline CDR1 is SGHVS and CDR2 is FNYEAQ. The CDR3 bases are TGTGCCAGCAGCTTACGTCCTACTCCCGACGAGCAGTACTTC. It is translated as CASSLRPTPDEQYF.

This chain uses TRBV18 with TRBJ2-7; 9 bases map to TRBD1. The CDR3 runs to 15 residues. Germline V gives CDR1 KGHSH, CDR2 LQKENI. The V segment lost 6 bases and the J segment 5 bases; nucleotides outside the gene matches: 11. The CDR3 region is CASSITGGPLDEQYV. The CDR3, as DNA: TGTGCCAGCTCTATCACAGGGGGCCCTCTCGACGAGCAGTACGTC.

This clonotype showed up just a few times. This rearrangement joins TRBV7-3 to TRBJ2-7, with 7 bases that match TRBD1. Germline V CDR1 and CDR2: SGHTA, FQGTGA. This CDR3 spans 15 amino acids. The junction had 4 bases not matched to a gene; V was cut back by 2 bases and J by 0 bases. The CDR3 loop reads CASSLEGQNSYEQYF. The CDR3 DNA sequence: TGTGCCAGCAGCTTAGAGGGACAGAACTCCTACGAGCAGTACTTC.